One sample yielded the 21 T cell receptor beta chains listed below, sequenced in a study of neoadjuvant anti-PD-1 for oral cavity cancer. The table came from immunoSEQ multiplex PCR; TCRdb's copy has only in-frame clones and leaves some out. The sample shows roughly 40,000 clones, about 77% of them seen only once. Time point indicated: after neoadjuvant nivolumab, at surgical resection. Sample: PBMCs, taken after nivolumab (anti-PD-1) treatment. The receptor set was obtained from a person aged 35 to 85 with oral cavity squamous cell carcinoma.

V gene TRBV4-2 combines with J gene TRBJ2-4; D unresolved. Germline CDR1 reads LGHNA; CDR2 reads YNFKEQ. The V end was cut by 4 bases, the J end by 7 bases, with 14 bases between. The CDR3 has 14 amino acids. CDR3 coding DNA: TGTGCCAGCAGCCTCCCCGGCCTCGGGAACATTCAGTACTTC. Translated, it gives CASSLPGLGNIQYF.

This chain uses TRBV19 with TRBJ1-1; D gene uncertain. The CDR3 spans 12 residues. V lost 6 bases, J lost 1 base, and 6 bases lay in between. Looked up from germline, CDR1 is LNHDA and CDR2 is SQIVND (reference sequence). CDR3 residues: CASSRQNTEAFF. The CDR3 coding sequence is TGTGCCAGTAGCCGACAGAACACTGAAGCTTTCTTT.

This clone occurred once. The V and J genes are TRBV19 and TRBJ1-5, with D tentatively TRBD1 (5 bases). V lost 3 bases to trimming and J lost 3 bases, with 9 bases between them. Germline CDR1 reads LNHDA; CDR2 reads SQIVND (reference sequence). The length of the CDR3 is 14 residues. CDR3 region: CASSIRGDNQPQHF. CDR3 nucleotides: TGTGCCAGTAGTATTCGAGGGGACAATCAGCCCCAGCATTTT.

This clone was seen only once. The gene calls are TRBV11-2 and TRBJ1-4, with TRBD1 as a possible D gene (6 bases). The germline CDR1 and CDR2 sequences are SGHAT and FQNNGV. This CDR3 has 17 amino acids. V shed 1 base and J shed 5 bases, with 17 bases lying between them. The CDR3 spells CASSLVLVQGGNEKLFF. The CDR3, as DNA: TGTGCCAGCAGCTTAGTACTTGTACAGGGAGGAAATGAAAAACTGTTTTTT.

This clone was picked up one time. The chain carries TRBV6-6 and TRBJ1-1; D uncertain. CDR3 length: 14 amino acids. Germline loops: CDR1 MNHNY, CDR2 SVGAGI (reference sequence). V was cut by 5 bases and J by 1 base, with 11 bases left in between. CDR3 residues: CASSGNRKNTEAFF. The CDR3 DNA is TGTGCCAGCAGTGGGAACAGAAAGAACACTGAAGCTTTCTTT.

The rearrangement links TRBV28 to TRBJ1-4, with D uncertain. Looked up from germline, CDR1 is MDHEN and CDR2 is SYDVKM. Trimming took 2 bases from V and 10 from J, leaving 14 bases between them. The CDR3 has 14 amino acids. The CDR3 region is CASSLGQPTRKLFF. DNA for the CDR3: TGTGCCAGCAGTTTAGGTCAACCAACTCGAAAACTGTTTTTT.

The gene calls are TRBV9 and TRBJ2-5, with D possibly matching TRBD2 (5 bases). CDR3 length: 15 residues. Germline CDR1 and CDR2: SGDLS and YYNGEE. V was trimmed by 4 bases and J by 7 bases, leaving 20 bases between them. The DNA for the CDR3 is TGTGCCAGCAGCTCAAAGGAGCGGCTCGAGAGGACCCAGTACTTC. Protein sequence: CASSSKERLERTQYF. Combining the CDR3 with reference TRBV9 and TRBJ2-5 gives the whole variable domain DSGVTQTPKHLITATGQRVTLRCSPRSGDLSVYWYQQSLDQGLQFLIQYYNGEERAKGNILERFSAQQFPDLHSELNLSSLELGDSALYFCASSSKERLERTQYFGPGTRLLVL.

This clone has only a few counts. The genes are TRBV10-3 and TRBJ1-1, with D perhaps TRBD1 (6 bases). The germline V gene has CDR1 ENHRY and CDR2 SYGVKD. V lost 2 bases and J lost 1, with 11 bases in between. The CDR3 consists of 15 residues. The CDR3 DNA reads as TGTGCCATCAGTGAGATTCGGGGGCGGAACACTGAAGCTTTCTTT. Translated, it gives CAISEIRGRNTEAFF.

V gene TRBV7-8 combines with J gene TRBJ1-5; 9 bases fit TRBD1. The CDR3 spans 14 residues. Trimming at V came to 5 bases and at J to 1 base, leaving 0 bases not matched to a gene. Germline V gene data show CDR1 as SGHVS and CDR2 as FQNEAQ. CDR3: CASSGTGSNQPQHF. The CDR3 region has the DNA TGTGCCAGCAGCGGGACAGGGAGCAATCAGCCCCAGCATTTT.

The chain couples TRBV6-5 to TRBJ2-1, with D possibly TRBD2 on 5 matching bases. Looked up from germline, CDR1 is MNHEY and CDR2 is SVGAGI. V dropped 1 base and J dropped 7 bases, with 11 bases sitting between them. This CDR3 has 14 residues. In nucleotides, the CDR3 is TGTGCCAGCAGTTACTTTGGACGAGGGAATGAGCAGTTCTTC. Translated: CASSYFGRGNEQFF.

J is TRBJ2-7 and V is TRBV7-8, with 7 bases matching TRBD1. This CDR3 contains 14 residues. Losses at the gene ends were 5 bases for V and 3 bases for J; bases not matched to a gene: 7. Germline values: CDR1 SGHVS, CDR2 FQNEAQ. The DNA of the CDR3 is TGTGCCAGCAGCCCCTGGGACAGCGGCTACGAGCAGTACTTC. It encodes CASSPWDSGYEQYF.

The J gene is TRBJ2-7, the V gene TRBV5-6; a possible D gene is TRBD1 (5 bases). Trimming took off 2 bases at V and 3 bases at J, with 12 bases between the two ends. CDR3 size: 14 residues. Germline V gene lookup returns CDR1 SGHDT and CDR2 YYEEEE. The CDR3 nucleotides read TGTGCCAGCAGCTTACCAGGGTCCCACTACGAGCAGTACTTC. Translating gives CASSLPGSHYEQYF.

V gene TRBV5-4 combines with J gene TRBJ2-5, with D unclear. CDR1 and CDR2 from the germline V gene are SGHNT and YYREEE (reference sequence). V was pared by 7 bases and J by 1 base, with 11 bases between. The CDR3 is 13 residues long. For the CDR3, the DNA is TGTGCCAGCGGTTCTGGGTCCCAAGAGACCCAGTACTTC. Translated: CASGSGSQETQYF.

The V gene is TRBV7-2, the J gene TRBJ2-7; D not resolved. Looked up from germline, CDR1 is SGHTA and CDR2 is FQGNSA. V lost 5 bases, J lost 0 bases, and 11 bases lay in between. The CDR3 extends over 14 amino acids. For the CDR3, the DNA is TGTGCCAGCAGCCCAAGGGTTAGCTCCTACGAGCAGTACTTC. Translated: CASSPRVSSYEQYF.

The chain is built from TRBV6-5 and TRBJ1-1, with 7 bases fitting TRBD1. Per germline, CDR1 MNHEY and CDR2 SVGAGI. The CDR3 runs 14 residues. The V segment lost 4 bases and the J segment 5 bases; nucleotides outside the gene matches: 7. The CDR3 here is CASSFVPGGTEAFF. As DNA, the CDR3 is TGTGCCAGCAGTTTTGTCCCAGGGGGAACTGAAGCTTTCTTT.

J is TRBJ2-1 and V is TRBV2; TRBD1 aligns across 9 bases. The CDR3 sequence is 13 residues long. The V segment lost 5 bases and the J segment 8 bases; nucleotides outside the gene matches: 4. Germline V gene lookup returns CDR1 SNHLY and CDR2 FYNNEI. CDR3 nucleotides: TGTGCCAGCAGTCGACAGGGGGGCCATGAGCAGTTCTTC. This gives the protein CASSRQGGHEQFF.

Only a few counts were recorded for this clone. V gene TRBV30 combines with J gene TRBJ1-2; 7 nucleotides line up with TRBD1. The germline V gene has CDR1 GTSNPN and CDR2 SVGIG (reference sequence). J was trimmed by 3 bases and V by 0 bases; bases with no gene match: 7. The CDR3 runs to 15 residues. This chain's CDR3 is CAWSVSGTDDYGYTF. For the CDR3, the DNA is TGTGCCTGGAGTGTAAGTGGGACAGACGACTATGGCTACACCTTC.

The chain links TRBV2 to TRBJ2-7, with D tentatively TRBD1 or TRBD2 (5 bases each). The CDR3 is made up of 16 amino acids. The germline V and J ends were trimmed by 5 bases and 4 bases, with 21 bases remaining between them. From germline, CDR1 is SNHLY and CDR2 FYNNEI. CDR3 sequence: CASSPPPSGRGYEQYF. DNA for the CDR3: TGTGCCAGCAGTCCCCCCCCCTCGGGAAGGGGTTACGAGCAGTACTTC.

The chain employs TRBV4-1 and TRBJ1-5; 7 nucleotides match TRBD1. This CDR3 region has 18 residues. Germline CDR1 and CDR2: MGHRA and YSYEKL. Trimming cost V 3 bases and J 1 base; bases outside gene matches: 12. This chain's CDR3 is CASSQEFRSGGSNQPQHF. The CDR3 nucleotides are TGCGCCAGCAGCCAGGAGTTTAGGTCAGGGGGGAGCAATCAGCCCCAGCATTTT.

This clone is a singleton in its sample. This chain links TRBV10-3 with TRBJ1-1, with D uncertain. From germline, CDR1 is ENHRY and CDR2 SYGVKD. The V and J ends lost 2 bases and 0 bases respectively, with 7 bases between them. CDR3 length equals 14 residues. CDR3 bases: TGTGCCATCAGTGAGGCAGCCATGAACACTGAAGCTTTCTTT. Translated, it gives CAISEAAMNTEAFF.

The CDR3 bases are TGTGCCAGCAGTTTAGTCACAGGGAACACCGGGGAGCTGTTTTTT. Protein: CASSLVTGNTGELFF. J is TRBJ2-2 and V is TRBV5-4; D may be TRBD1 (5 bases). In germline, CDR1 is SGHNT, CDR2 YYREEE (reference sequence). V dropped 5 bases and J dropped 1 base, with 12 bases sitting between them. CDR3 size: 15 residues.